In this sample, the clone carrying this TCR beta chain turned up a few times. The sample originates from a study of T-cell memory formation after mild COVID-19. Each CDR3 protein gets one entry after TCRdb re-called the 5' RACE reads with MiXCR. The table lists 450,000 or so distinct CDR3 sequences, around 19% of them singletons. Germline CDR1 reads SEHNR; CDR2 reads FQNEAQ (reference sequence). Trimming left V 10 bases short and J 0 bases short, with 16 bases between. The CDR3 runs to 14 residues. The J gene is TRBJ2-7, the V gene TRBV7-9; D is perhaps TRBD1 or TRBD2 (5 bases each). Material for sequencing was PBMCs or a T cell subset sorted from them (not recorded which). The source is an adult woman who had mild COVID-19 (a few samples of this study predate the infection). Cell type and time point are not known. In nucleotides, the CDR3 is TGTGCCACCGCCAGTGGGGGTATCTCCTACGAGCAGTACTTC. Its protein product is CATASGGISYEQYF.